The 32 T cell receptor beta chains below were found in one sample sequenced in a study of T cell responses to AZD1222 COVID-19 vaccine. The repertoire was sequenced with immunoSEQ multiplex PCR; TCRdb's copy has only in-frame clones and lacks some. This table has almost 65,000 clones, 65% to 85% appearing once. The sequencing used peripheral blood, collected on day 0 of AZD1222 vaccination. All receptors derive from an adult in good health.

This clone appeared a few times. V gene TRBV19 combines with J gene TRBJ2-7; possibly TRBD1 for D (6 bases). V lost 3 bases to trimming and J lost 3 bases, with 18 bases between them. CDR3 length: 16 residues. Per the germline V gene, CDR1 is LNHDA and CDR2 is SQIVND (reference sequence). CDR3 sequence (DNA): TGTGCCAGTAGTATTTCATTCGGGGACATAGTCTACGAGCAGTACTTC. Protein sequence: CASSISFGDIVYEQYF.

The chain is built from TRBV7-9 and TRBJ1-4; D is possibly TRBD1 (5 bases). V was pared by 2 bases and J by 12 bases, with 16 bases between. The CDR3 covers 14 residues. CDR1 and CDR2 from the germline V gene are SEHNR and FQNEAQ (reference sequence). This CDR3 reads CASSLSEWAGELFF. The CDR3 nucleotides are TGTGCCAGCAGCTTATCAGAGTGGGCGGGGGAACTGTTTTTT.

The chain is built from TRBV19 and TRBJ2-5, with D maybe TRBD1 (6 bases). Trimming took off 5 bases at V and 1 base at J, with 14 bases between the two ends. CDR1 and CDR2 (germline): LNHDA, SQIVND (reference sequence). This CDR3 has 15 residues. The CDR3 region has the DNA TGTGCCAGTAGTTTCCTGACAGGACTCCAAGAGACCCAGTACTTC. Protein sequence: CASSFLTGLQETQYF.

The chain links TRBV5-7 to TRBJ1-2; 7 bases match TRBD1. TRBV5-7 counts as an open reading frame of uncertain function. The CDR3 totals 16 residues. The V and J ends lost 4 bases and 4 bases, in that order; junction bases with no gene match: 13. The CDR3 region has the DNA TGTGCCAGCAGCCCAAGAGAGGGGGCCTTCTCCTATGGCTACACCTTC. It codes for CASSPREGAFSYGYTF.

This chain links TRBV19 with TRBJ2-3, with 7 bases matching TRBD1. Germline V gene lookup returns CDR1 LNHDA and CDR2 SQIVND (reference sequence). The junction had 8 bases not matched to a gene; V was cut back by 5 bases and J by 6 bases. CDR3 length: 14 amino acids. DNA of the CDR3: TGTGCCAGTAGTGCCTCGACAGGGAAGGATACGCAGTATTTT. The encoded protein is CASSASTGKDTQYF.

The rearrangement joins TRBV14 to TRBJ2-1, with 15 bases fitting TRBD2. CDR3 length equals 16 residues. V dropped 4 bases and J dropped 9; count of bases not matched to a gene: 7. CDR1 is SGHDN and CDR2 is FVKESK in the germline V gene. CDR3 region: CASSRGLAGGMSEQFF. The DNA for the CDR3 is TGTGCCAGCAGCCGAGGACTAGCGGGGGGGATGAGTGAGCAGTTCTTC.

This clone was found once. The CDR3 sequence is CASSSGRVRNTDTQYF. Written as DNA, the CDR3 is TGTGCCAGCAGCTCCGGACGGGTGAGGAACACAGATACGCAGTATTTT. The chain links TRBV9 to TRBJ2-3, with D uncertain. This CDR3 has 16 residues. Trimming cost V 4 bases and J 2 bases, with 17 bases left between them. CDR1 is SGDLS, CDR2 YYNGEE, per germline. Variable domain in full (rest from reference TRBV9 and TRBJ2-3): DSGVTQTPKHLITATGQRVTLRCSPRSGDLSVYWYQQSLDQGLQFLIQYYNGEERAKGNILERFSAQQFPDLHSELNLSSLELGDSALYFCASSSGRVRNTDTQYFGPGTRLTVL.

This clone is a singleton in its sample. The chain uses TRBV18 and TRBJ1-1; 7 nucleotides match TRBD1. Germline CDR1 KGHSH, CDR2 LQKENI. The CDR3 sequence is 13 residues long. V lost 8 bases and J lost 11; bases outside the gene matches: 14. In DNA, the CDR3 is TGTGCCAGCCGCCGGGACAGCCAGGGTCGGGCTTTCTTT. Amino acids: CASRRDSQGRAFF.

The V and J genes are TRBV19 and TRBJ1-1; 9 nucleotides agree with TRBD1. The CDR3 is 15 residues long. Germline V CDR1 and CDR2: LNHDA, SQIVND (reference sequence). V shed 7 bases, J shed 3 bases, and the junction held 9 bases outside the gene matches. CDR3 loop: CASKSLRQGDTEAFF. Written as DNA, the CDR3 is TGTGCCAGTAAGAGTCTTAGACAGGGGGACACTGAAGCTTTCTTT.

The genes are TRBV3-1 (or the pseudogene TRBV3-2) and TRBJ2-3, with D tentatively TRBD2 (7 bases). There are 16 residues in the CDR3. The germline V gene encodes CDR1 LGHDT and CDR2 YNNKEL (reference sequence). V lost 1 base and J lost 2, with 13 bases in between. The CDR3 nucleotides read TGTGCCAGCAGCCAAGGGGCGGGGGCCTTCACAGATACGCAGTATTTT. Translating gives CASSQGAGAFTDTQYF.

This clone was found once. The chain recombines TRBV6-6 with TRBJ2-1, with TRBD2 matching 7 bases. CDR3 length: 12 amino acids. From germline, CDR1 is MNHNY and CDR2 SVGAGI (reference sequence). V lost 6 bases, J lost 15 bases, and 11 bases stayed unmatched. The CDR3 DNA sequence: TGTGCCAGCAGCCCCGGACTCAGGGAGGGGTTCTTC. It translates to CASSPGLREGFF.

CDR3 DNA: TGCGCCAGCAGCCAAGAGATGGGTAGGGTTGAGACCCAGTACTTC. Translated, it gives CASSQEMGRVETQYF. The rearrangement links TRBV4-1 to TRBJ2-5; D is uncertain. This CDR3 region has 15 residues. The V and J ends lost 0 bases and 5 bases respectively, with 13 bases between them. Germline loops: CDR1 MGHRA, CDR2 YSYEKL.

The genes are TRBV5-4 and TRBJ2-2, with D uncertain. Trimming removed 6 bases from V and 1 base from J, with 7 bases in between. The CDR3 has 13 residues. The germline V gene encodes CDR1 SGHNT and CDR2 YYREEE (reference sequence). CDR3 DNA sequence: TGTGCCAGCACCTGGGGGAACACCGGGGAGCTGTTTTTT. This gives the protein CASTWGNTGELFF.

The chain couples TRBV6-5 to TRBJ1-6; D unresolved. V lost 10 bases and J lost 7, with 11 bases in between. There are 12 residues in the CDR3. CDR1 is MNHEY and CDR2 is SVGAGI in the germline V gene. In DNA, the CDR3 is TGTGCCACCTCGAACGGGAATTCACCCCTCCACTTT. It codes for CATSNGNSPLHF.

The chain couples TRBV2 to TRBJ1-6; D is ambiguous. V was clipped by 6 bases and J by 5 bases, with 11 bases between them. CDR3 length equals 14 residues. Germline V lookup: CDR1 SNHLY, CDR2 FYNNEI. The CDR3 reads CASRAGFDNSPLHF. CDR3 bases: TGTGCCAGCAGGGCCGGGTTTGATAATTCACCCCTCCACTTT. Filled out from reference TRBV2 and TRBJ1-6, the complete variable domain reads EPEVTQTPSHQVTQMGQEVILRCVPISNHLYFYWYRQILGQKVEFLVSFYNNEISEKSEIFDDQFSVERPDGSNFTLKIRSTKLEDSAMYFCASRAGFDNSPLHFGNGTRLTVT.

This sequence joins TRBV9 and TRBJ1-1; a weak D match, TRBD1 (5 bases). The CDR3 is made up of 16 amino acids. Looked up from germline, CDR1 is SGDLS and CDR2 is YYNGEE. Trimming took off 3 bases at V and 0 bases at J, with 15 bases between the two ends. The CDR3 nucleotides read TGTGCCAGCAGCGCCGGGGGACGCCTAATGAACACTGAAGCTTTCTTT. This encodes CASSAGGRLMNTEAFF.

The rearrangement links TRBV6-1 to TRBJ1-2; a possible D gene is TRBD1 (6 bases). The CDR3 sequence is 14 residues long. V shed 2 bases and J shed 8 bases, with 15 bases lying between them. Germline CDR1 reads MNHNS; CDR2 reads SASEGT. In DNA, the CDR3 is TGTGCCAGCAGTGAAAGCAGACAGACAGGAGGCTACACCTTC. Its translation: CASSESRQTGGYTF.

The chain links TRBV9 to TRBJ1-6, with D hard to call. V was cut by 2 bases and J by 5 bases, with 11 bases left in between. In germline, CDR1 is SGDLS, CDR2 YYNGEE. This CDR3 has 15 amino acids. For the CDR3, the DNA is TGTGCCAGCAGCGTCCTCCCTTTCGATAATTCACCCCTCCACTTT. Its protein is CASSVLPFDNSPLHF.

In nucleotides, the CDR3 is TGTGCCAGCAGCCAAAAGAGCGGGGTCGCGGATACGCAGTATTTT. As protein: CASSQKSGVADTQYF. This rearrangement joins TRBV4-2 to TRBJ2-3; TRBD2 agrees at 7 bases. V lost 2 bases and J lost 6; bases outside the gene matches: 8. CDR1 and CDR2 from the germline V gene are LGHNA and YNFKEQ. The CDR3 consists of 15 residues.

By share of the sample, this clone is medium-sized. V is TRBV7-9 and J is TRBJ1-6; D is perhaps TRBD1 (5 bases). V lost 10 bases, J lost 5 bases, and 9 bases lay in between. Looked up from germline, CDR1 is SEHNR and CDR2 is FQNEAQ (reference sequence). The CDR3 sequence is 12 residues long. The CDR3: CATREDNSPLHF. The CDR3 bases are TGTGCCACCAGGGAGGATAATTCACCCCTCCACTTT.

The CDR3 DNA is TGTGCCAGCAGCTTAGCGCACTCAGGGATGTACACAGATACGCAGTATTTT. This translates into CASSLAHSGMYTDTQYF. The J gene is TRBJ2-3, the V gene TRBV7-2; TRBD1 is a possible D gene (5 bases). Germline lookup yields CDR1 SGHTA and CDR2 FQGNSA. V was shortened by 0 bases and J by 2 bases, with 15 bases between the two germline ends. The CDR3 is 17 residues long.

The rearrangement uses TRBV11-3 and TRBJ1-1, with D maybe TRBD1 (5 bases). Germline V gene lookup returns CDR1 SGHNT and CDR2 YENEEA. V was pared by 1 base and J by 7 bases, with 10 bases between. The CDR3 runs 13 residues. The chain's CDR3 is CASSLVGGSEAFF. The CDR3 nucleotides read TGTGCCAGCAGCTTAGTTGGGGGGAGTGAAGCTTTCTTT.

The chain uses TRBV6-2 or TRBV6-3 and TRBJ1-2; D is ambiguous. The ends were cut back, 2 bases at V and 3 bases at J, with 7 bases in the middle. Germline CDR1 is MNHEY and CDR2 is SVGEGT. The CDR3 spans 13 residues. DNA for the CDR3: TGTGCCAGCAGTTACCGCATCGACTATGGCTACACCTTC. This gives the protein CASSYRIDYGYTF.

The chain carries TRBV4-1 and TRBJ1-4, with a tentative D call TRBD1 (5 bases). Germline CDR1 and CDR2: MGHRA and YSYEKL. The V end lost 3 bases, the J end lost 5 bases, and 13 bases lay between the germline ends. This CDR3 spans 15 amino acids. CDR3 in amino acids: CASSQWGGRNEKLFF. The CDR3 DNA is TGCGCCAGCAGCCAGTGGGGGGGTCGGAATGAAAAACTGTTTTTT.

V and J are TRBV5-6 and TRBJ2-7; tentative D call: TRBD2 (6 bases). CDR1 and CDR2 (germline): SGHDT, YYEEEE. The V end was cut by 3 bases, the J end by 7 bases, with 11 bases between. The CDR3 sequence is 12 residues long. In nucleotides, the CDR3 is TGTGCCAGCAGCTCGCACCGGGGGGAGCAGTACTTC. Protein: CASSSHRGEQYF.

J is TRBJ1-6 and V is TRBV5-1, with D tentatively TRBD1 (5 bases). Trimming stripped 0 bases from V and 10 bases from J, with 17 bases between. Germline-derived CDR1 and CDR2 are SGHRS and YFSETQ. This CDR3 comprises 16 residues. The CDR3 region has the DNA TGCGCCAGCAGCTTGGGGGGACGGAGAGGCTACTCACCCCTCCACTTT. Its translation is CASSLGGRRGYSPLHF.

This chain links TRBV18 with TRBJ1-1; no clear D. This CDR3 is 14 amino acids long. Trimming pared 4 bases from V and 0 bases from J, leaving 9 bases between. Germline assignment: CDR1 KGHSH and CDR2 LQKENI. CDR3 nucleotides: TGTGCCAGCTCACTCCAGAACATGAACACTGAAGCTTTCTTT. It yields the protein CASSLQNMNTEAFF.

This clone was seen more than once but under ten times. The V call is TRBV9, the J call TRBJ2-5; no definite D call. Germline V gene lookup returns CDR1 SGDLS and CDR2 YYNGEE. The CDR3 totals 14 residues. The ends were cut back, 4 bases at V and 2 bases at J, with 12 bases in the middle. In nucleotides, the CDR3 is TGTGCCAGCAGCCAGAGTAACACACAAGAGACCCAGTACTTC. It encodes CASSQSNTQETQYF.

This chain uses TRBV14 with TRBJ2-7, with 13 bases matching TRBD2. CDR1 is SGHDN and CDR2 is FVKESK in the germline V gene. V shed 8 bases and J 1 base; nucleotides not matched to a gene: 14. The CDR3 has 18 amino acids. CDR3 loop: CASPRTSGRQVESYEQYF. The CDR3 region has the DNA TGTGCCAGCCCTCGGACTAGCGGGAGACAGGTAGAATCCTACGAGCAGTACTTC.

The J gene is TRBJ2-5, the V gene TRBV7-7; TRBD1 matches 7 bases. This CDR3 is 15 amino acids long. Per germline, CDR1 SSHAT and CDR2 FNYEAQ (reference sequence). The junction had 8 bases not matched to a gene; V was cut back by 5 bases and J by 2 bases. As DNA, the CDR3 is TGTGCCAGCAGCCCAGGACAGGTCGGACAAGAGACCCAGTACTTC. Protein: CASSPGQVGQETQYF.

The V call is TRBV20-1, the J call TRBJ1-4; D is undetermined. Germline CDR1 reads DFQATT; CDR2 reads SNEGSKA (reference sequence). V lost 3 bases and J 4 bases, leaving 15 bases between the germline ends. The CDR3 has 15 residues. Here the CDR3 reads CSASGRDTGNEKLFF. In DNA form, the CDR3 reads TGCAGTGCTAGTGGGCGGGATACGGGTAATGAAAAACTGTTTTTT.

The rearrangement links TRBV18 to TRBJ2-1, with 9 positions matching TRBD2. Germline V gene lookup returns CDR1 KGHSH and CDR2 LQKENI. V trimming: 3 bases; J trimming: 0 bases; junction bases outside the gene matches: 12. CDR3 size: 19 residues. The CDR3 reads CASSPNPAGGSSSYNEQFF. The CDR3 bases are TGTGCCAGCTCACCCAATCCAGCGGGGGGCTCGAGCTCCTACAATGAGCAGTTCTTC.